One sample yielded the 27 T cell receptor beta chains listed below, sequenced in a study of T cell repertoires in cytomegalovirus infection. One entry per CDR3 protein results from TCRdb running MiXCR on the reads. The data show some 590,000 distinct CDR3 sequences, with just under 40% seen just once and around 48% held by the top ten. The antigens of these receptors remain unknown. The specimen comprised cultured PBMCs, sampled from culture after CMV antigen stimulation. The receptors originated from a human donor in good health (CMV status not recorded). Some clones in this sample may be carry-over from other donors' samples.

The chain links TRBV5-5 to TRBJ1-5; D is possibly TRBD1 (6 bases). The CDR3 consists of 15 residues. Germline CDR1 is SGHKS and CDR2 is YYEKEE (reference sequence). V lost 2 bases, J lost 0 bases, and 9 bases lay in between. Here the CDR3 reads CASSFWTDSNQPQHF. The CDR3 DNA follows: TGTGCCAGCAGCTTTTGGACAGATAGCAATCAGCCCCAGCATTTT. The full variable domain, in which reference TRBV5-5 and TRBJ1-5 provide the parts outside the CDR3, is DAGVTQSPTHLIKTRGQQVTLRCSPISGHKSVSWYQQVLGQGPQFIFQYYEKEERGRGNFPDRFSARQFPNYSSELNVNALLLGDSALYLCASSFWTDSNQPQHFGDGTRLSIL.

The table lists this clonotype with a few counts. This chain connects TRBV6-8 to TRBJ1-1; TRBD1 agrees at 10 bases. V shed 4 bases, J shed 1 base, and the junction held 3 bases outside the gene matches. This CDR3 contains 15 residues. CDR1 is MNHGY and CDR2 is SAAAGT in the germline V gene. CDR3 region: CASSSRTGGNTEAFF. In DNA form, the CDR3 reads TGTGCCAGCAGTTCTCGGACAGGGGGGAACACTGAAGCTTTCTTT.

This chain connects TRBV2 to TRBJ1-1, with D possibly being TRBD1 (6 bases). The germline CDR1 and CDR2 sequences are SNHLY and FYNNEI. The germline V and J ends were trimmed by 8 bases and 6 bases, with 22 bases remaining between them. The CDR3 is made up of 15 amino acids. This CDR3 reads CASHITSWTVAEAFF. CDR3 DNA: TGTGCCAGCCACATCACGTCCTGGACAGTGGCTGAAGCTTTCTTT.

There are a few counts of this clonotype. V and J are TRBV7-2 and TRBJ2-5; 11 bases fit TRBD2. This CDR3 is 17 amino acids long. Germline-derived CDR1 and CDR2 are SGHTA and FQGNSA. V was pared by 4 bases and J by 5 bases, with 12 bases of the junction left unmatched. The CDR3 coding sequence is TGTGCCAGCAGCTCCCGATCTTCTAGCGGGAGGATGGAGACCCAGTACTTC. This encodes CASSSRSSSGRMETQYF.

This clonotype was found once. This rearrangement joins TRBV20-1 to TRBJ2-7; possibly TRBD2 for D (6 bases). The CDR3 is 16 amino acids. Germline loops: CDR1 DFQATT, CDR2 SNEGSKA (reference sequence). Trimming pared 1 base from V and 7 bases from J, leaving 23 bases between. The CDR3 region has the DNA TGCAGTGCTAGAGTCCTCGGGGAGGCGGCCCCGGGAGAGCAGTACTTC. The encoded protein is CSARVLGEAAPGEQYF.

Worth noting for this clonotype: The junction departs from the called germline gene at one end, perhaps through a read error. This sequence joins TRBV4-1 and TRBJ2-3; 7 bases are shared with TRBD2. Per germline, CDR1 MGHRA and CDR2 YSYEKL. The CDR3 runs to 13 residues. CDR3 coding DNA: TGTGCCAGCAGCCAGGTTAGCGGGGATACGCAGTATTTT. The encoded protein is CASSQVSGDTQYF.

J is TRBJ1-2 and V is TRBV24-1; no definite D call. The V gene lost 4 bases and the J gene lost 6 bases, with 11 bases spanning the gap. The CDR3 runs 13 residues. Germline CDR1 KGHDR, CDR2 SFDVKD. The CDR3 region is CATSDPHKDGYTF. CDR3 DNA: TGTGCCACCAGTGACCCCCACAAGGATGGCTACACCTTC.

The chain joins TRBV28 to TRBJ2-4, with D tentatively TRBD2 (5 bases). CDR3 length equals 15 residues. CDR1 and CDR2 (germline): MDHEN, SYDVKM. V was clipped by 7 bases and J by 0 bases, with 13 bases between them. The CDR3 loop reads CASTPGSLAKNIQYF. Written as DNA, the CDR3 is TGTGCCAGCACCCCGGGGTCGCTAGCCAAAAACATTCAGTACTTC.

V and J are TRBV20-1 and TRBJ2-5; 9 bases map to TRBD1. CDR1 is DFQATT, CDR2 SNEGSKA, per germline (reference sequence). Germline trimming cut 5 bases from V and 2 bases from J; bases unmatched to any gene: 3. The CDR3 spans 13 residues. The CDR3 DNA reads as TGCAGTGCTTGGGACAGGGCTCAAGAGACCCAGTACTTC. This codes for CSAWDRAQETQYF.

The table lists this clonotype with a few counts. This chain links TRBV4-1 with TRBJ2-5; TRBD2 aligns across 7 bases. Looked up from germline, CDR1 is MGHRA and CDR2 is YSYEKL. The CDR3 spans 14 residues. J was trimmed by 1 base and V by 1 base; bases with no gene match: 0. This chain's CDR3 is CASSQAGGQETQYF. The CDR3 DNA reads as TGCGCCAGCAGCCAAGCGGGGGGCCAAGAGACCCAGTACTTC.

This rearrangement joins TRBV24-1 to TRBJ2-3; D may be TRBD2 (6 bases). V lost 7 bases, J lost 0 bases, and 7 bases lay in between. From germline, CDR1 is KGHDR and CDR2 SFDVKD. The CDR3 is 13 amino acids. CDR3 loop: CATRGTSTDTQYF. The CDR3 DNA follows: TGTGCCACCAGGGGGACTAGCACAGATACGCAGTATTTT.

The chain joins TRBV10-3 to TRBJ1-5; possible D gene TRBD1, 6 bases. This CDR3 comprises 13 residues. Looked up from germline, CDR1 is ENHRY and CDR2 is SYGVKD. Trimming removed 10 bases from V and 1 base from J, with 11 bases in between. As DNA, the CDR3 is TGTGCCACCGCGCAGGGGAGCAATCAGCCCCAGCATTTT. Protein sequence: CATAQGSNQPQHF.

The genes are TRBV7-9 and TRBJ2-7; 8 bases map to TRBD1. The CDR3 is 14 amino acids. With V trimmed by 4 bases and J by 6 bases, 8 bases remained unmatched. CDR1 and CDR2 from the germline V gene are SEHNR and FQNEAQ (reference sequence). In nucleotides, the CDR3 is TGTGCCAGCAGCTCCCCCGACAGGGGCGGCGAGCAGTACTTC. Its translation is CASSSPDRGGEQYF.

This chain joins TRBV7-3 and TRBJ1-2, with D possibly matching TRBD1 (6 bases). Germline V gene data show CDR1 as SGHTA and CDR2 as FQGTGA. Trimming took off 2 bases at V and 2 bases at J, with 21 bases between the two ends. The CDR3 spans 18 residues. CDR3 in amino acids: CASSLSTLGRGRNYGYTF. The CDR3 region has the DNA TGTGCCAGCAGCTTATCAACCCTGGGCAGGGGAAGGAACTATGGCTACACCTTC.

This clonotype has just a few counts. The chain links TRBV4-1 to TRBJ2-5; 10 positions agree with TRBD1. CDR1 is MGHRA and CDR2 is YSYEKL in the germline V gene. Trimming at V came to 6 bases and at J to 0 bases, leaving 7 bases not matched to a gene. The CDR3 runs to 16 residues. The CDR3 bases are TGCGCCAGCAGTCCCCAGGGACAGGGGTACCAAGAGACCCAGTACTTC. Translation gives CASSPQGQGYQETQYF.

The rearrangement joins TRBV11-2 to TRBJ2-1; D possibly uses TRBD1 or TRBD2 (5 bases each). CDR3 length: 17 amino acids. Trimming took 3 bases from V and 0 from J, leaving 15 bases between them. Germline V gene sequence: CDR1 SGHAT, CDR2 FQNNGV. In DNA form, the CDR3 reads TGTGCCAGCAGCTTGCGTGGGACGACCAACTCCTACAATGAGCAGTTCTTC. Residues: CASSLRGTTNSYNEQFF.

This chain uses TRBV18 with TRBJ2-4; perhaps TRBD1 as D (6 bases). CDR3 size: 14 residues. Germline CDR1 and CDR2: KGHSH and LQKENI. Trimming cost V 3 bases and J 4 bases, with 10 bases left between them. The CDR3 sequence: CASSPTRGKNIQYF. The CDR3 DNA reads TGTGCCAGCTCACCGACGAGGGGGAAAAACATTCAGTACTTC.

This clonotype was observed a few times. The chain recombines TRBV12-3 or TRBV12-4 with TRBJ2-7; 13 nucleotides agree with TRBD2. There are 16 residues in the CDR3. V gave up 5 bases and J gave up 5 bases; unmatched junction bases: 9. This CDR3 is CASSPGLAGVSHEQYF. CDR3 DNA sequence: TGTGCCAGCAGTCCAGGACTAGCGGGAGTTTCCCACGAGCAGTACTTC.

This clonotype was counted between two and nine times. The rearrangement uses TRBV7-8 and TRBJ2-7, with D possibly being TRBD1 or TRBD2 (6 bases each). Germline CDR1 reads SGHVS; CDR2 reads FQNEAQ. The CDR3 is 16 amino acids. V lost 5 bases to trimming and J lost 0 bases, with 17 bases between them. This CDR3 is CASSARGTSSSYEQYF. The CDR3 DNA follows: TGTGCCAGCAGCGCCCGGGGGACATCCAGCTCCTACGAGCAGTACTTC.

The V call is TRBV7-6, the J call TRBJ2-6, with 7 positions matching TRBD2. Looked up from germline, CDR1 is SGHVS and CDR2 is FNYEAQ. The CDR3 runs to 15 residues. V trimming: 6 bases; J trimming: 9 bases; junction bases outside the gene matches: 11. This CDR3 is CASSWTGEGLNVLTF. The DNA of the CDR3 is TGTGCCAGCAGTTGGACGGGGGAGGGGCTCAACGTCCTGACTTTC.

The chain combines TRBV12-3 or TRBV12-4 with TRBJ2-7; 9 bases fit TRBD1. There are 14 residues in the CDR3. V lost 5 bases and J lost 7; bases outside the gene matches: 9. DNA of the CDR3: TGTGCCAGCAGTACATGGGACAGGGTGGGAGAGCAGTACTTC. The encoded protein is CASSTWDRVGEQYF.

The gene calls are TRBV7-2 and TRBJ1-4; a weak D match, TRBD1 (6 bases). CDR1 is SGHTA and CDR2 is FQGNSA in the germline V gene. CDR3 length equals 14 residues. The ends were cut back, 2 bases at V and 8 bases at J, with 12 bases in the middle. DNA for the CDR3: TGTGCCAGCAGCTTATCAGGGGCAGAAGAAAAACTGTTTTTT. Translated: CASSLSGAEEKLFF.

This clonotype was recorded at least ten times. DNA of the CDR3: TGTGCCAGCAGCTTAAGAGCGGCCCCGACAGGGGGCTCCTCAAAGGGCTACTACGAGCAGTACTTC. This gives the protein CASSLRAAPTGGSSKGYYEQYF. The chain is built from TRBV7-2 and TRBJ2-7; 10 positions agree with TRBD1. This CDR3 has 22 amino acids. With 2 bases clipped from V and 3 bases from J, the junction kept 25 bases outside the gene matches. Looked up from germline, CDR1 is SGHTA and CDR2 is FQGNSA.

This chain joins TRBV28 and TRBJ2-2; 8 bases line up with TRBD1. The V gene's germline CDR1 is MDHEN and CDR2 SYDVKM. This CDR3 region has 19 residues. V lost 2 bases and J lost 5; bases outside the gene matches: 16. In DNA, the CDR3 is TGTGCCAGCAGTTTAGTAGCCCGACAGGGGCCGAGGAGGACCGGGGAGCTGTTTTTT. The encoded protein is CASSLVARQGPRRTGELFF.

The chain recombines TRBV7-8 with TRBJ2-3, with D unclear. V gave up 1 base and J gave up 0 bases, with 8 bases separating them. This CDR3 is built from 15 residues. Per germline, CDR1 SGHVS and CDR2 FQNEAQ. CDR3 in DNA: TGTGCCAGCAGCTTAGATCGCAGAAGCACAGATACGCAGTATTTT. Amino acids: CASSLDRRSTDTQYF.

This clonotype came up a few times. V gene TRBV6-2 or TRBV6-3 combines with J gene TRBJ2-5; no clear D gene. Germline values: CDR1 MNHEY, CDR2 SVGEGT. The CDR3 contains 15 residues. V was trimmed by 0 bases and J by 5 bases, leaving 13 bases between them. The CDR3 here is CASSYSITASETQYF. The CDR3 bases are TGTGCCAGCAGTTACTCGATAACAGCGAGCGAGACCCAGTACTTC.

This clonotype occurred a few times. The rearrangement joins TRBV19 to TRBJ2-1; 8 nucleotides agree with TRBD2. CDR1 and CDR2 (germline): LNHDA, SQIVND (reference sequence). The CDR3 extends over 17 amino acids. The ends lost 2 bases at V and 7 bases at J; junction bases unmatched: 13. Here the CDR3 DNA reads TGTGCCAGTAGTATACTCCCGCGGAGCGGGGGTAGGAATGAGCAGTTCTTC. Translation gives CASSILPRSGGRNEQFF.